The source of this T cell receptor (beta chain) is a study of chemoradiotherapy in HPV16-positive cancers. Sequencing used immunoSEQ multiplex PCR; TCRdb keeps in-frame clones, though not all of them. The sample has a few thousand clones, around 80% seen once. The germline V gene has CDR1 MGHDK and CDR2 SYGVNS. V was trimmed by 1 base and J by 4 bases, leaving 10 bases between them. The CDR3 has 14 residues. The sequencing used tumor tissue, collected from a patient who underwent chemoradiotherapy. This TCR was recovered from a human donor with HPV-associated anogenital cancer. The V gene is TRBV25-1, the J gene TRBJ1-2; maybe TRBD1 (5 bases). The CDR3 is CASSELGAGYGYTF. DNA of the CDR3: TGTGCCAGCAGTGAATTAGGGGCGGGCTATGGCTACACCTTC.